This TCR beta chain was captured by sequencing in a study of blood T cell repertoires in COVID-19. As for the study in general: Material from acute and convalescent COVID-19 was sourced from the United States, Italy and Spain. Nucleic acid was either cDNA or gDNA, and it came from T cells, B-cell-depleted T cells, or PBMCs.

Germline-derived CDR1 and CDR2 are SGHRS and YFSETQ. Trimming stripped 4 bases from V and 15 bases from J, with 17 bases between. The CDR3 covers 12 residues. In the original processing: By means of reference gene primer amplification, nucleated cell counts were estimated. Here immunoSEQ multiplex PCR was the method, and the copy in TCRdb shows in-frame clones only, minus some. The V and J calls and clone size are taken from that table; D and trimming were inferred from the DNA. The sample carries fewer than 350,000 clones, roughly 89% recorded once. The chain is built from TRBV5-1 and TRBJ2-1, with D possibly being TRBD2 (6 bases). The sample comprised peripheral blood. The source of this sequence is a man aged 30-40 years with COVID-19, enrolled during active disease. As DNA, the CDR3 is TGCGCCAGCAGCCTGCGGGACTCCCCGGGGTTCTTC. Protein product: CASSLRDSPGFF.